This passage covers 29 T cell receptor beta chains from one sample sequenced in a study of blood T cell repertoires in COVID-19. Clones were read by immunoSEQ multiplex PCR, and TCRdb kept only the in-frame ones, dropping some. The data show 130,000 or so clones, 86% seen once. Material: peripheral blood. The receptor source for this set is a woman in her sixties or seventies with COVID-19, enrolled during active disease.

The gene calls are TRBV2 and TRBJ2-3; 8 nucleotides agree with TRBD2. CDR3 length: 16 amino acids. J lost 0 bases, V lost 5 bases, and 7 bases had no gene match. Germline V CDR1 and CDR2: SNHLY, FYNNEI. CDR3 loop: CASSPFSGVSTDTQYF. CDR3 DNA: TGTGCCAGCAGTCCTTTTAGCGGGGTTAGCACAGATACGCAGTATTTT.

The V gene is TRBV5-4, the J gene TRBJ2-7; D may be TRBD2 (6 bases). The CDR3 spans 14 residues. Germline assignment: CDR1 SGHNT and CDR2 YYREEE (reference sequence). The V end was cut by 2 bases, the J end by 2 bases, with 11 bases between. The CDR3 here is CASSFGGDAYEQYF. The CDR3 DNA follows: TGTGCCAGCAGCTTCGGGGGTGATGCCTACGAGCAGTACTTC.

CDR3 amino acids: CASSAILTGGETQYF. The CDR3, as DNA: TGTGCCAGTAGTGCCATCCTGACAGGGGGAGAGACCCAGTACTTC. The V call is TRBV19, the J call TRBJ2-5, with 9 bases matching TRBD1. Per the germline V gene, CDR1 is LNHDA and CDR2 is SQIVND (reference sequence). This CDR3 contains 15 residues. The V gene end was trimmed by 5 bases and the J gene end by 4 bases; junction bases not matched to a gene: 8.

The V and J genes are TRBV18 and TRBJ2-1, with D unresolved. The V gene's germline CDR1 is KGHSH and CDR2 LQKENI. V was cut by 1 base and J by 0 bases, with 7 bases left in between. CDR3 length: 15 amino acids. CDR3 nucleotide sequence: TGTGCCAGCTCACCACGGGCAGTCTCCTACAATGAGCAGTTCTTC. This gives the protein CASSPRAVSYNEQFF.

The chain joins TRBV6-4 to TRBJ2-2, with a weak D call TRBD1 (6 bases). CDR1 is MRHNA and CDR2 is SNTAGT in the germline V gene. Trimming stripped 4 bases from V and 1 base from J, with 7 bases between. The CDR3 totals 14 residues. The DNA for the CDR3 is TGTGCCAGCAGTGCACAGGGGAACACCGGGGAGCTGTTTTTT. Its protein product is CASSAQGNTGELFF.

The CDR3 loop reads CASSSGQVNTEAFF. As DNA, the CDR3 is TGCGCCAGCAGCTCCGGACAGGTGAACACTGAAGCTTTCTTT. The V and J genes are TRBV5-1 and TRBJ1-1; TRBD1 matches at 7 bases. The V segment lost 3 bases and the J segment 0 bases; nucleotides outside the gene matches: 2. Germline CDR1 and CDR2: SGHRS and YFSETQ. This CDR3 has 14 residues.

The gene calls are TRBV5-1 and TRBJ1-2; 7 bases align to TRBD1. The length of the CDR3 is 13 residues. Unmatched junction bases numbered 7, after V lost 4 bases and J lost 7 bases. Germline V lookup: CDR1 SGHRS, CDR2 YFSETQ. CDR3 protein: CASSGQGVGGYTF. CDR3 bases: TGCGCCAGCAGCGGGCAGGGGGTCGGTGGCTACACCTTC.

This clone was recorded only once. The V call is TRBV18, the J call TRBJ1-5; TRBD1 matches at 9 bases. The CDR3 covers 14 residues. Germline V CDR1 and CDR2: KGHSH, LQKENI. V trimming: 3 bases; J trimming: 6 bases; junction bases outside the gene matches: 3. CDR3 DNA: TGTGCCAGCTCACCGGGACAGGGAGGTCAGCCCCAGCATTTT. This translates into CASSPGQGGQPQHF.

This clone was counted a few times. The rearrangement uses TRBV7-2 and TRBJ2-7; 10 positions match TRBD2. The CDR3 totals 15 residues. Germline V gene lookup returns CDR1 SGHTA and CDR2 FQGNSA. V lost 5 bases and J lost 2; bases outside the gene matches: 6. The CDR3 DNA follows: TGTGCCAGCAGCCCGCGGACTAGCGGCACCTACGAGCAGTACTTC. Amino acid sequence: CASSPRTSGTYEQYF.

The chain is built from TRBV29-1 and TRBJ2-7; 10 nucleotides align to TRBD2. The CDR3 has 13 amino acids. J was trimmed by 6 bases and V by 4 bases; bases with no gene match: 6. Germline CDR1 SQVTM, CDR2 ANQGSEA. The CDR3, as DNA: TGCAGCGTTGTGAGCGGGGGGGCCGGCGAGCAGTACTTC. It translates to CSVVSGGAGEQYF.

This chain joins TRBV19 and TRBJ2-2; a weak D match, TRBD1 (6 bases). Germline assignment: CDR1 LNHDA and CDR2 SQIVND (reference sequence). The CDR3 spans 17 residues. Trimming took 3 bases from V and 8 from J, leaving 22 bases between them. As DNA, the CDR3 is TGTGCCAGTAGTATGAATCCCCCGAGAGGGGGTGGGGGGGAGCTGTTTTTT. This codes for CASSMNPPRGGGGELFF.

The chain combines TRBV6-5 with TRBJ2-1; tentatively, D is TRBD1 (6 bases). V lost 6 bases and J lost 6, with 9 bases in between. The CDR3 contains 12 residues. Germline V CDR1 and CDR2: MNHEY, SVGAGI. The CDR3 spells CASSGQLNEQFF. The CDR3 DNA sequence: TGTGCCAGCAGCGGACAGCTCAATGAGCAGTTCTTC.

The gene calls are TRBV2 and TRBJ1-3; possibly TRBD1 for D (5 bases). The V gene lost 4 bases and the J gene lost 0 bases, with 13 bases spanning the gap. CDR3 length: 16 amino acids. CDR1 is SNHLY and CDR2 is FYNNEI in the germline V gene. The CDR3 bases are TGTGCCAGCAGTGCCAGACAGCCAAGCTCTGGAAACACCATATATTTT. Protein: CASSARQPSSGNTIYF.

This chain uses TRBV27 with TRBJ1-5, with a possible D match to TRBD1 (5 bases). The CDR3 loop spans 13 amino acids. Germline CDR1 MNHEY, CDR2 SMNVEV (reference sequence). V dropped 3 bases and J dropped 7 bases, with 10 bases sitting between them. CDR3 sequence reads: CASSLGRGQPQHF. Here the CDR3 DNA reads TGTGCCAGCAGTTTGGGGCGGGGGCAGCCCCAGCATTTT.

This chain links TRBV30 with TRBJ2-5; 9 bases map to TRBD1. This CDR3 region has 13 residues. The V segment lost 3 bases and the J segment 4 bases; nucleotides outside the gene matches: 3. CDR1 is GTSNPN, CDR2 SVGIG, per germline (reference sequence). CDR3 in DNA: TGTGCCTGGAGGGGGACAGGGCTAGAGACCCAGTACTTC. Its translation: CAWRGTGLETQYF.

This clone was detected once. The chain links TRBV28 to TRBJ2-7, with TRBD1 matching 7 bases. The CDR3 totals 16 residues. Germline trimming cut 5 bases from V and 0 bases from J; bases unmatched to any gene: 10. Germline V gives CDR1 MDHEN, CDR2 SYDVKM. The CDR3 coding sequence is TGTGCCAGCAGTACCGGTCCGGGACAGACCTCCTACGAGCAGTACTTC. This translates into CASSTGPGQTSYEQYF.

The count of this clone is one. This rearrangement joins TRBV18 to TRBJ2-5, with 8 bases matching TRBD1. Trimming removed 3 bases from V and 7 bases from J; junction bases left unmatched: 1. The CDR3 has 12 amino acids. CDR1 and CDR2 (germline): KGHSH, LQKENI. Here the CDR3 reads CASSPTGATQYF. The CDR3 DNA sequence: TGTGCCAGCTCACCGACAGGGGCGACCCAGTACTTC.

The chain combines TRBV25-1 with TRBJ1-1; TRBD1 is a possible D gene (6 bases). The CDR3 loop spans 11 amino acids. The germline V gene has CDR1 MGHDK and CDR2 SYGVNS. V lost 7 bases and J 9 bases, leaving 12 bases between the germline ends. This CDR3 reads CASIGQRQAFF. The CDR3 DNA reads TGTGCCAGCATTGGACAGCGCCAAGCTTTCTTT.

The chain couples TRBV6-5 to TRBJ1-6; 9 nucleotides agree with TRBD1. The junction had 0 bases not matched to a gene; V was cut back by 4 bases and J by 8 bases. CDR3 length: 13 residues. Germline V CDR1 and CDR2: MNHEY, SVGAGI. The CDR3 nucleotides are TGTGCCAGCAGTTGGGACAGGGATTCACCCCTCCACTTT. This codes for CASSWDRDSPLHF.

The genes are TRBV28 and TRBJ2-7; D ambiguous. V lost 6 bases and J 4 bases, leaving 13 bases between the germline ends. CDR1 MDHEN and CDR2 SYDVKM come from the germline V gene. This CDR3 spans 13 amino acids. CDR3 amino acids: CASSPIFPYEQYF. The CDR3 DNA is TGTGCCAGCAGCCCTATATTCCCATACGAGCAGTACTTC.

The genes are TRBV6-5 and TRBJ2-7; 8 nucleotides agree with TRBD1. Germline V gene data show CDR1 as MNHEY and CDR2 as SVGAGI. With V trimmed by 6 bases and J by 7 bases, 14 bases remained unmatched. CDR3 size: 15 residues. Written as DNA, the CDR3 is TGTGCCAGCAGACCCGGACAGGGAAGGGCGTCTGAGCAGTACTTC. Protein product: CASRPGQGRASEQYF.

The J gene is TRBJ2-1, the V gene TRBV11-2; 9 bases are a match to TRBD1. CDR1 is SGHAT, CDR2 FQNNGV, per germline. The CDR3 covers 18 residues. Unmatched junction bases numbered 9, after V lost 3 bases and J lost 0 bases. The CDR3 loop reads CASSFPLTGGRSYNEQFF. The CDR3 DNA follows: TGTGCCAGCAGCTTTCCTCTCACAGGGGGCCGCTCCTACAATGAGCAGTTCTTC.

J is TRBJ1-2 and V is TRBV11-2, with D possibly being TRBD1 (6 bases). Germline V gene data show CDR1 as SGHAT and CDR2 as FQNNGV. The CDR3 length is 15 residues. V lost 3 bases, J lost 3 bases, and 14 bases lay in between. Written as DNA, the CDR3 is TGTGCCAGCAGCTTTTCTACAGGGCCTGACTATGGCTACACCTTC. It codes for CASSFSTGPDYGYTF.

The V and J genes are TRBV2 and TRBJ2-2, with 7 bases lining up with TRBD1. V shed 5 bases, J shed 1 base, and the junction held 7 bases outside the gene matches. Germline V lookup: CDR1 SNHLY, CDR2 FYNNEI. The CDR3 length is 16 residues. The CDR3 DNA follows: TGTGCCAGCAGTAGACAGGGAAGTTTGAACACCGGGGAGCTGTTTTTT. This translates into CASSRQGSLNTGELFF.

The chain combines TRBV9 with TRBJ1-5; D is uncertain. V was cut by 4 bases and J by 4 bases, with 12 bases left in between. Germline lookup yields CDR1 SGDLS and CDR2 YYNGEE. The CDR3 extends over 14 amino acids. CDR3 bases: TGTGCCAGCAGCCCAGAGGGCCGAAATCAGCCCCAGCATTTT. Translation: CASSPEGRNQPQHF.

The V gene is TRBV3-1 (or the pseudogene TRBV3-2), the J gene TRBJ1-4; 11 bases fit TRBD1. After removal of 3 bases from V and 7 bases from J, the junction contained 4 bases not matched to a gene. The CDR3 runs to 15 residues. Germline-derived CDR1 and CDR2 are LGHDT and YNNKEL (reference sequence). The chain's CDR3 is CASSHAGTGGEKLFF. The CDR3 DNA sequence: TGTGCCAGCAGCCATGCCGGGACAGGGGGTGAAAAACTGTTTTTT.

This clone was recorded a few times. V gene TRBV29-1 combines with J gene TRBJ2-1; 9 bases are a match to TRBD2. Germline lookup yields CDR1 SQVTM and CDR2 ANQGSEA. This CDR3 spans 14 amino acids. After removal of 5 bases from V and 2 bases from J, the junction contained 4 bases not matched to a gene. CDR3 amino acids: CSVWGGGAYNEQFF. The CDR3 nucleotides are TGCAGCGTTTGGGGCGGGGGGGCCTACAATGAGCAGTTCTTC.

A single count supports this clone. The rearrangement uses TRBV6-4 and TRBJ1-3; 8 bases map to TRBD1. This CDR3 is 19 amino acids long. Losses at the gene ends were 3 bases for V and 2 bases for J; bases not matched to a gene: 15. CDR1 is MRHNA and CDR2 is SNTAGT in the germline V gene. The DNA of the CDR3 is TGTGCCAGCAGTGAAAGGGGGCAGGGGGCGGATAGACCTGGAAACACCATATATTTT. This gives the protein CASSERGQGADRPGNTIYF.

The chain uses TRBV7-6 and TRBJ1-5; D gene unclear. The CDR3 is 13 residues long. Trimming cost V 5 bases and J 5 bases, with 10 bases left between them. Germline V gene sequence: CDR1 SGHVS, CDR2 FNYEAQ. In nucleotides, the CDR3 is TGTGCCAGCAGCGAACAGTACTATCAGCCCCAGCATTTT. Protein: CASSEQYYQPQHF.